This T cell receptor (beta chain) was retrieved from a study of blood T cell repertoires in COVID-19. Study in general: Sources were T cells, B-cell-depleted T cells, or PBMCs; the material itself was cDNA or gDNA.

The CDR3 is made up of 13 amino acids. Germline-derived CDR1 and CDR2 are SGHVS and FNYEAQ. J lost 1 base, V lost 7 bases, and 2 bases had no gene match. Participant age was roughly 18 to 89 years, and participants resided in around 24 US areas. Only in-frame clones appear in the TCRdb table, and some are missing; sequencing was by immunoSEQ multiplex PCR. The data show about 270,000 clones, with more than 80% seen just once and 2% to 3% held by the top ten. The chain is built from TRBV7-6 and TRBJ2-3; TRBD2 matches at 7 bases. Sample: PBMCs or T cells enriched from blood (not recorded which). This TCR derives from a woman younger than 35 who had recovered from COVID-19. CDR3 protein: CASNRGGTDTQYF. The CDR3 region has the DNA TGTGCCAGCAACCGGGGGGGCACAGATACGCAGTATTTT.